A single sample gave rise to the 20 T cell receptor beta chains below, sequenced in a study of blood T cell repertoires in COVID-19. TCRdb's table, derived via immunoSEQ multiplex PCR, lists solely in-frame clones and lacks some. Of about 40,000 clones detected, roughly nine tenths appear once; the ten largest clones hold around 14%. The sequencing sample was made of peripheral blood. These receptors were collected from a woman younger than 45 in a cohort sampled during active COVID-19.

The rearrangement uses TRBV4-3 and TRBJ2-3; tentative D call: TRBD2 (6 bases). Trimming removed 2 bases from V and 2 bases from J, with 14 bases in between. Germline values: CDR1 LGHNA, CDR2 YSLEER. The CDR3 sequence is 16 residues long. CDR3 sequence: CASSQSRDWPTDTQYF. The CDR3 nucleotides read TGCGCCAGCAGCCAATCCCGGGACTGGCCCACAGATACGCAGTATTTT.

CDR3 in amino acids: CASSYPPLSSYNEQFF. CDR3 bases: TGTGCCAGCAGTTACCCCCCGCTTAGCTCCTACAATGAGCAGTTCTTC. The chain couples TRBV6-5 to TRBJ2-1, with no clear D. The germline V and J ends were trimmed by 2 bases and 0 bases, with 11 bases remaining between them. This CDR3 spans 16 amino acids. Germline lookup yields CDR1 MNHEY and CDR2 SVGAGI.

CDR3 residues: CASGGDSGTEAFF. DNA of the CDR3: TGTGCCAGCGGGGGGGACTCCGGGACTGAAGCTTTCTTT. This sequence joins TRBV2 and TRBJ1-1; a possible D gene is TRBD1 (5 bases). The CDR3 contains 13 residues. Trimming shortened V by 8 bases and J by 5 bases, and 15 bases separated the two germline ends. Germline lookup yields CDR1 SNHLY and CDR2 FYNNEI.

The chain has TRBV7-2 and TRBJ2-1; TRBD2 matches at 14 bases. Germline values: CDR1 SGHTA, CDR2 FQGNSA. V dropped 6 bases and J dropped 3; count of bases not matched to a gene: 7. The CDR3 has 17 residues. The CDR3 nucleotides are TGTGCCAGCAGGGGGACTAGCGGGAGACTGATCTACAATGAGCAGTTCTTC. This gives the protein CASRGTSGRLIYNEQFF.

The gene calls are TRBV4-2 and TRBJ2-6, with 8 positions matching TRBD1. The germline CDR1 and CDR2 sequences are LGHNA and YNFKEQ. The junction had 8 bases not matched to a gene; V was cut back by 3 bases and J by 1 base. The CDR3 is made up of 18 amino acids. CDR3 bases: TGTGCCAGCAGCCATACGGACAGGGTGATGTCTGGGGCCAACGTCCTGACTTTC. Amino acids: CASSHTDRVMSGANVLTF.

This rearrangement joins TRBV5-6 to TRBJ2-1; TRBD2 might be the D (6 bases). V was trimmed by 3 bases and J by 5 bases, leaving 18 bases between them. The CDR3 extends over 16 amino acids. Germline V gene data show CDR1 as SGHDT and CDR2 as YYEEEE. As DNA, the CDR3 is TGTGCCAGCAGCTCTGGCCGGGCGGGGACGGACAATGAGCAGTTCTTC. It specifies CASSSGRAGTDNEQFF.

V usage is TRBV6-2 or TRBV6-3 and J usage is TRBJ2-1; 10 nucleotides agree with TRBD2. The CDR3 loop spans 15 amino acids. From germline, CDR1 is MNHEY and CDR2 SVGEGT. J was trimmed by 6 bases and V by 5 bases; bases with no gene match: 7. CDR3 sequence: CASSPLGLAANEQFF. CDR3 bases: TGTGCCAGCAGTCCACTTGGACTAGCGGCCAATGAGCAGTTCTTC.

This chain uses TRBV5-5 with TRBJ1-4, with 9 bases aligning to TRBD1. V shed 3 bases, J shed 6 bases, and the junction held 6 bases outside the gene matches. The CDR3 sequence is 15 residues long. Germline CDR1 SGHKS, CDR2 YYEKEE (reference sequence). This CDR3 is CASSSGQGGDEKLFF. The CDR3 coding sequence is TGTGCCAGCAGCTCGGGACAGGGAGGGGATGAAAAACTGTTTTTT.

This chain joins TRBV13 and TRBJ2-1, with 11 bases fitting TRBD2. The CDR3 contains 18 residues. Germline lookup yields CDR1 PRHDT and CDR2 FYEKMQ (reference sequence). Germline trimming cut 4 bases from V and 4 bases from J; bases unmatched to any gene: 12. The CDR3 coding sequence is TGTGCCAGCAGCTCAGTGGGGACTAGCGGTAAGACTTACAATGAGCAGTTCTTC. Protein: CASSSVGTSGKTYNEQFF.

The chain combines TRBV19 with TRBJ2-1; no definite D call. Germline-derived CDR1 and CDR2 are LNHDA and SQIVND (reference sequence). The V and J ends lost 2 bases and 3 bases respectively, with 8 bases between them. The CDR3 covers 14 residues. CDR3 protein: CASSIRRNYNEQFF. The CDR3 DNA follows: TGTGCCAGTAGTATAAGGCGGAACTACAATGAGCAGTTCTTC.

The chain employs TRBV19 and TRBJ2-1; possible D gene TRBD2, 6 bases. Germline assignment: CDR1 LNHDA and CDR2 SQIVND (reference sequence). Trimming took off 6 bases at V and 5 bases at J, with 17 bases between the two ends. This CDR3 is 15 amino acids long. The CDR3 bases are TGTGCCAGTAGGAATGATCCGGGACTTCACAATGAGCAGTTCTTC. Translated: CASRNDPGLHNEQFF.

This clone was observed a few times. The rearrangement joins TRBV5-4 to TRBJ1-2, with D unclear. From germline, CDR1 is SGHNT and CDR2 YYREEE (reference sequence). V was pared by 1 base and J by 7 bases, with 5 bases between. The CDR3 is made up of 11 amino acids. The CDR3 region is CASSLSGGYTF. The DNA for the CDR3 is TGTGCCAGCAGCTTGTCAGGTGGCTACACCTTC. The variable domain in full, completed from reference TRBV5-4 and TRBJ1-2, reads ETGVTQSPTHLIKTRGQQVTLRCSSQSGHNTVSWYQQALGQGPQFIFQYYREEENGRGNFPPRFSGLQFPNYSSELNVNALELDDSALYLCASSLSGGYTFGSGTRLTVV.

This clone was recorded only once. This rearrangement joins TRBV29-1 to TRBJ2-1; 9 bases line up with TRBD2. With V trimmed by 5 bases and J by 9 bases, 8 bases remained unmatched. This CDR3 contains 13 residues. Germline values: CDR1 SQVTM, CDR2 ANQGSEA. The CDR3 sequence: CSVSGLAGSEQFF. CDR3 DNA: TGCAGCGTTTCGGGACTAGCCGGGAGTGAGCAGTTCTTC.

The rearrangement joins TRBV19 to TRBJ1-1, with D hard to call. V was shortened by 7 bases and J by 0 bases, with 12 bases between the two germline ends. CDR1 and CDR2 from the germline V gene are LNHDA and SQIVND (reference sequence). CDR3 length: 14 amino acids. The CDR3 spells CASTLGRMNTEAFF. CDR3 in DNA: TGTGCCAGTACCCTTGGCCGAATGAACACTGAAGCTTTCTTT.

The CDR3 DNA sequence: TGTGCCAGCAGGGGGTTAACTAGCGGGAGTTATGTATACGAGCAGTACTTC. It translates to CASRGLTSGSYVYEQYF. The V and J genes are TRBV25-1 and TRBJ2-7; 11 bases map to TRBD2. V dropped 6 bases and J dropped 4; count of bases not matched to a gene: 14. This CDR3 is 17 amino acids long. The germline V gene encodes CDR1 MGHDK and CDR2 SYGVNS.

The chain joins TRBV10-3 to TRBJ1-2; 7 bases match TRBD1. This CDR3 has 15 residues. In germline, CDR1 is ENHRY, CDR2 SYGVKD. V lost 0 bases to trimming and J lost 5 bases; unmatched junction nucleotides: 6. Here the CDR3 DNA reads TGTGCCATCAGTGAGTCGAGGGGACAGACATATGGCTACACCTTC. Amino acid sequence: CAISESRGQTYGYTF.

The chain joins TRBV27 to TRBJ2-6; TRBD2 matches at 8 bases. The J segment lost 2 bases and the V segment lost 5 bases, leaving 8 bases of the junction unmatched. Germline values: CDR1 MNHEY, CDR2 SMNVEV (reference sequence). The CDR3 sequence is 17 residues long. The CDR3 loop is CASSLFSGTPGANVLTF. In DNA form, the CDR3 reads TGTGCCAGCAGTCTCTTTAGCGGGACCCCTGGGGCCAACGTCCTGACTTTC.

The rearrangement links TRBV15 to TRBJ2-3; no reliable D call. Deletions cut 0 bases from V and 2 bases from J, with 18 bases between. Germline values: CDR1 LNHNV, CDR2 YYDKDF (reference sequence). CDR3 size: 18 residues. This CDR3 is CATSRDKRMAGFTDTQYF. For the CDR3, the DNA is TGTGCCACCAGCAGAGATAAGAGGATGGCCGGGTTCACAGATACGCAGTATTTT.

This chain connects TRBV21-1 to TRBJ2-2; TRBD2 was called by the table and not checked on the DNA. TRBV21-1 is assigned pseudogene status. The CDR3 runs 20 residues. The CDR3 here is CASSNHGGLAGVGNTGELFF. CDR3 coding DNA: TGTGCCAGCAGCAATCATGGGGGACTAGCGGGAGTCGGAAACACCGGGGAGCTGTTTTTT.

The rearrangement links TRBV2 to TRBJ2-5, with D possibly TRBD1 on 5 matching bases. CDR3 size: 14 residues. Trimming cost V 6 bases and J 2 bases, with 13 bases left between them. Germline V CDR1 and CDR2: SNHLY, FYNNEI. The CDR3 nucleotides read TGTGCCAGCAGCCCCACCCCAGGGCAAGAGACCCAGTACTTC. Its translation is CASSPTPGQETQYF.